This T cell receptor (beta chain) was recorded in a study of cytomegalovirus exposure and HLA in healthy donors. Only one count was recorded for this clone. This PCR relied on a set of 60 Vbeta primers and 13 Jbeta primers. The repertoire was sequenced with immunoSEQ multiplex PCR; TCRdb's copy has only in-frame clones and lacks some. The sample includes 170,000 or so clones, around 75% of them seen just once. The TCR comes from a male donor in good health and CMV-seronegative. Sequences were obtained from PBMCs.

The CDR3 is CASSRQGGNQPQHF. The CDR3 DNA follows: TGTGCCAGCAGCCGACAGGGGGGCAATCAGCCCCAGCATTTT. This chain links TRBV14 with TRBJ1-5, with 9 nucleotides matching TRBD1. The trim removed 4 bases at V and 2 bases at J, leaving 0 bases unmatched. Germline V gene data show CDR1 as SGHDN and CDR2 as FVKESK. CDR3 length: 14 amino acids.